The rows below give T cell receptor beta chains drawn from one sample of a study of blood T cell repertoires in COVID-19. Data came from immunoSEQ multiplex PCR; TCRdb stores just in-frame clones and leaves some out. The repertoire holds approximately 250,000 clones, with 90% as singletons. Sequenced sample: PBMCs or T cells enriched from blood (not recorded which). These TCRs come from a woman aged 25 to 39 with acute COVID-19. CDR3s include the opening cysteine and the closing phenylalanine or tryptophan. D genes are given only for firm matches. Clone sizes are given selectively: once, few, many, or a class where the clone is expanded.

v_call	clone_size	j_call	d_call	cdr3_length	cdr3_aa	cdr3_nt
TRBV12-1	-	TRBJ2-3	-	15	CASSFGGSAKDTQYF	TGTGCCAGCAGCTTTGGCGGGAGTGCGAAAGATACGCAGTATTTT
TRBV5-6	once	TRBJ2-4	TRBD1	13	CASSPQQGDIQYF	TGTGCCAGCAGCCCACAACAGGGGGACATTCAGTACTTC
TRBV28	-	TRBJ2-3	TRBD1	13	CASKDRGRDTQYF	TGTGCCAGCAAGGACAGGGGGCGGGATACGCAGTATTTT
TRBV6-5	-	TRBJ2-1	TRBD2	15	CASSPGTSGINEQFF	TGTGCCAGCAGCCCCGGGACTAGCGGGATCAATGAGCAGTTCTTC
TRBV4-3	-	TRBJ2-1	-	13	CASSQVSNNEQFF	TGCGCCAGCAGCCAAGTGTCAAACAATGAGCAGTTCTTC
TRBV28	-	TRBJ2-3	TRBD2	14	CASSRTSGRPAQYF	TGTGCCAGCAGTCGGACTAGCGGGAGGCCAGCGCAGTATTTT
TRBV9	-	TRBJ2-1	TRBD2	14	CASSASGLGNEQFF	TGTGCCAGCAGCGCTAGCGGGTTGGGGAATGAGCAGTTCTTC
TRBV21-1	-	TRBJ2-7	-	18	CASSKVSGGRDTTYEQYF	TGTGCCAGCAGCAAAGTCTCAGGGGGCCGGGACACAACCTACGAGCAGTACTTC
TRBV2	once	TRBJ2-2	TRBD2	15	CASSQRGGFTGELFF	TGTGCCAGCAGTCAGCGGGGAGGTTTTACCGGGGAGCTGTTTTTT
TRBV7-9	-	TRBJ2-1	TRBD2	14	CASSQSGSGYEQFF	TGTGCCAGCAGCCAGAGCGGGAGCGGCTATGAGCAGTTCTTC
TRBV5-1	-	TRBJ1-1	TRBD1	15	CASSLDRGLSTEAFF	TGCGCCAGCAGCTTGGACAGGGGTCTATCCACTGAAGCTTTCTTT
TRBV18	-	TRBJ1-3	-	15	CASSPDGGNGNTIYF	TGTGCCAGCTCACCCGACGGGGGGAATGGAAACACCATATATTTT
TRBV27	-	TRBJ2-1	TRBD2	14	CASSPGLEYNEQFF	TGTGCCAGCAGTCCCGGACTAGAATACAATGAGCAGTTCTTC
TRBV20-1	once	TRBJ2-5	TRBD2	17	CSASKGLAGVEQETQYF	TGCAGTGCTAGTAAGGGACTAGCGGGAGTAGAGCAAGAGACCCAGTACTTC
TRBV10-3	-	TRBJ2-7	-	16	CAISELKGPGVYEQYF	TGTGCCATCAGTGAACTCAAGGGGCCGGGTGTCTACGAGCAGTACTTC
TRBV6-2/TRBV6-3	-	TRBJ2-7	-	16	CASSYSSGRGGYEQYF	TGTGCCAGCAGTTACTCTTCTGGCAGGGGTGGCTACGAGCAGTACTTC
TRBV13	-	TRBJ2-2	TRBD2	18	CASSPTGTSGRIAGELFF	TGTGCCAGCAGCCCCACCGGGACTAGCGGGAGAATCGCCGGGGAGCTGTTTTTT
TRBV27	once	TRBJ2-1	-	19	CASSFWAKTVAGSYNEQFF	TGTGCCAGCAGTTTTTGGGCGAAGACGGTTGCGGGTTCCTACAATGAGCAGTTCTTC
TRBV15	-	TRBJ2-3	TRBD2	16	CATSGESGESTDTQYF	TGTGCCACCAGCGGAGAGAGCGGGGAGAGCACAGATACGCAGTATTTT
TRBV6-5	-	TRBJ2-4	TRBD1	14	CASSYSGQGNIQYF	TGTGCCAGCAGTTACTCGGGACAGGGGAACATTCAGTACTTC
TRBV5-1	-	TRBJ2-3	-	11	CASSLDNTQYF	TGCGCCAGCAGCTTGGATAATACGCAGTATTTT
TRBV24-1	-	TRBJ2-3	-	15	CATKSGLFSTDTQYF	TGTGCCACCAAGTCGGGATTGTTTAGCACAGATACGCAGTATTTT
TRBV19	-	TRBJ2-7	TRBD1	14	CASSSGQGFYEQYF	TGTGCCAGTAGTAGCGGACAGGGGTTCTACGAGCAGTACTTC
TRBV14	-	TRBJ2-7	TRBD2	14	CASSSLAGAGEQYF	TGTGCCAGCAGCTCTCTAGCGGGAGCGGGGGAGCAGTACTTC
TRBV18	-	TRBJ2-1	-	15	CASSPPSSPYNEQFF	TGTGCCAGCTCACCACCTTCTAGCCCCTACAATGAGCAGTTCTTC
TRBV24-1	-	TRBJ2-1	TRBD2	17	CATSALGGDGWVDEQFF	TGTGCCACCAGTGCCCTCGGGGGGGACGGTTGGGTAGATGAGCAGTTCTTC
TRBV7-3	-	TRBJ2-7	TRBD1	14	CASSLGTGTAEQYF	TGTGCCAGCAGCTTAGGGACAGGGACGGCCGAGCAGTACTTC
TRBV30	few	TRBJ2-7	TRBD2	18	CAWRTTSGVRGSNYEQYF	TGTGCCTGGAGAACGACTAGCGGCGTGCGGGGGAGTAACTACGAGCAGTACTTC
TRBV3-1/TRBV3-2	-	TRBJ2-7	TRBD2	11	CASSQRREVHF	TGTGCCAGCAGCCAAAGGCGGGAGGTCCACTTC
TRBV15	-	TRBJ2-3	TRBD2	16	CATSRNSGTRIDTQYF	TGTGCCACCAGCAGAAATTCCGGGACTAGAATAGATACGCAGTATTTT
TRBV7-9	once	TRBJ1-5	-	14	CASSVQGEGQPQHF	TGTGCCAGCAGCGTACAGGGAGAAGGACAGCCCCAGCATTTT
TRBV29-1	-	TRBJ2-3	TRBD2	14	CSVGETSGADTQYF	TGCAGCGTTGGAGAGACTAGCGGCGCAGATACGCAGTATTTT
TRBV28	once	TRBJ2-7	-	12	CASSFYAYEQYF	TGTGCCAGCAGTTTCTATGCCTACGAGCAGTACTTC
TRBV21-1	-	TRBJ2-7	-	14	CASSNLDRGDEQYF	TGTGCCAGCAGCAACCTGGACAGGGGGGACGAGCAGTACTTC
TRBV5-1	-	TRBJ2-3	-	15	CASSLAYRSTDTQYF	TGCGCCAGCAGCTTGGCATACAGGAGCACAGATACGCAGTATTTT
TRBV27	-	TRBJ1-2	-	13	CASSSDSYYGYTF	TGTGCCAGCAGTTCCGACAGTTACTATGGCTACACCTTC
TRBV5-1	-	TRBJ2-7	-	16	CASSAGGADSSYEQYF	TGCGCCAGCAGCGCTGGTGGGGCTGACAGCTCCTACGAGCAGTACTTC
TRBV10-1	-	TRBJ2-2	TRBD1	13	CARTGDDTGELFF	TGCGCCAGAACAGGGGATGACACCGGGGAGCTGTTTTTT